One and the same sample provided the 26 T cell receptor beta chains below, sequenced in a study of blood T cell repertoires in COVID-19. Repertoires were generated with immunoSEQ multiplex PCR, while TCRdb's copy carries only in-frame clones and drops some. Of about 400,000 clones listed, approximately 86% are singletons. Sequencing was done on a sample of peripheral blood. The origin of the receptors is a human donor in a cohort sampled during active COVID-19.

The V gene is TRBV6-4, the J gene TRBJ2-3; D may be TRBD2 (5 bases). Germline V gene data show CDR1 as MRHNA and CDR2 as SNTAGT. This CDR3 region has 15 residues. Deletions cut 5 bases from V and 4 bases from J, with 16 bases between. CDR3 nucleotides: TGTGCCAGCAGTCCGAGCGGAGTGGGATCAGATACGCAGTATTTT. This sequence encodes CASSPSGVGSDTQYF.

V gene TRBV7-9 combines with J gene TRBJ1-4, with 9 bases matching TRBD1. V lost 6 bases and J lost 7; bases outside the gene matches: 6. The CDR3 contains 14 residues. Looked up from germline, CDR1 is SEHNR and CDR2 is FQNEAQ (reference sequence). The CDR3 region has the DNA TGTGCCAGCAGGCCCACAGGGGGCGTTGAAAAACTGTTTTTT. Its translation is CASRPTGGVEKLFF.

This clone was recorded many times. The chain has TRBV19 and TRBJ2-7; TRBD1 aligns across 9 bases. Trimming cost V 5 bases and J 1 base; bases outside gene matches: 12. CDR1 is LNHDA and CDR2 is SQIVND in the germline V gene (reference sequence). The CDR3 runs 17 residues. In nucleotides, the CDR3 is TGTGCCAGTAGTTCTCAAGGCGGACAGGGGACATCCTACGAGCAGTACTTC. Translation: CASSSQGGQGTSYEQYF.

The V call is TRBV30, the J call TRBJ2-1; D might be TRBD2 (6 bases). There are 16 residues in the CDR3. CDR1 and CDR2 (germline): GTSNPN, SVGIG (reference sequence). V gave up 4 bases and J gave up 0 bases, with 16 bases separating them. CDR3 nucleotide sequence: TGTGCCTGGACCACCATGGGGGACTTCTCCTACAATGAGCAGTTCTTC. Amino acids: CAWTTMGDFSYNEQFF.

The chain combines TRBV2 with TRBJ2-1, with 10 bases aligning to TRBD2. V lost 11 bases and J lost 9; bases outside the gene matches: 10. CDR3 length: 13 amino acids. In germline, CDR1 is SNHLY, CDR2 FYNNEI. Here the CDR3 reads CARGLAGEGEQFF. The CDR3 nucleotides are TGTGCCCGCGGGCTAGCGGGAGAGGGTGAGCAGTTCTTC.

J is TRBJ2-5 and V is TRBV5-4, with no clear D. From germline, CDR1 is SGHNT and CDR2 YYREEE (reference sequence). The germline V and J ends were trimmed by 5 bases and 1 base, with 9 bases remaining between them. The CDR3 loop spans 13 amino acids. The CDR3 DNA follows: TGTGCCAGCAGACCCCGGTTCCAAGAGACCCAGTACTTC. Translating gives CASRPRFQETQYF.

The chain recombines TRBV3-1 (or the pseudogene TRBV3-2) with TRBJ2-5, with a weak D call TRBD1 (5 bases). Trimming shortened V by 2 bases and J by 3 bases, and 13 bases separated the two germline ends. In germline, CDR1 is LGHDT, CDR2 YNNKEL (reference sequence). The length of the CDR3 is 15 residues. CDR3 residues: CASSQRAGLKETQYF. Written as DNA, the CDR3 is TGTGCCAGCAGCCAACGGGCAGGGCTAAAAGAGACCCAGTACTTC.

This clone was seen a single time. The chain combines TRBV11-2 with TRBJ2-1, with D hard to call. Germline V gene sequence: CDR1 SGHAT, CDR2 FQNNGV. V was clipped by 1 base and J by 9 bases, with 19 bases between them. The CDR3 is made up of 16 amino acids. The CDR3 region has the DNA TGTGCCAGCAGCTTAGGAGAGGCTCCCACCAGTCCTGAGCAGTTCTTC. Encoded protein: CASSLGEAPTSPEQFF.

Points on this clone: Different DNA sequences within this sample yield the same CDR3. This chain links TRBV11-3 with TRBJ2-3, with D unclear. The CDR3 contains 14 residues. V lost 3 bases, J lost 3 bases, and 10 bases lay in between. Germline-derived CDR1 and CDR2 are SGHNT and YENEEA. DNA for the CDR3: TGTGCCAGCAGCTTGGGCAGAAGTACAGATACGCAGTATTTT. Translated: CASSLGRSTDTQYF.

The chain has TRBV6-5 and TRBJ1-5; 7 bases line up with TRBD1. The junction had 10 bases not matched to a gene; V was cut back by 5 bases and J by 6 bases. This CDR3 spans 15 amino acids. Germline-derived CDR1 and CDR2 are MNHEY and SVGAGI. CDR3 nucleotide sequence: TGTGCCAGCAGTCCGAAAAGGGGGCCGGGTCAGCCCCAGCATTTT. Amino acids: CASSPKRGPGQPQHF.

The chain is built from TRBV30 and TRBJ2-5, with D perhaps matching TRBD2 (6 bases). The germline V gene encodes CDR1 GTSNPN and CDR2 SVGIG (reference sequence). The V end was cut by 4 bases, the J end by 5 bases, with 20 bases between. This CDR3 is 15 amino acids long. Written as DNA, the CDR3 is TGTGCCTGGACTTCGGACCCAAGTGGGGGGGAGACCCAGTACTTC. Translated, it gives CAWTSDPSGGETQYF.

The V call is TRBV11-2, the J call TRBJ1-1, with TRBD1 as a possible D gene (6 bases). Germline V gene data show CDR1 as SGHAT and CDR2 as FQNNGV. Trimming took off 5 bases at V and 6 bases at J, with 22 bases between the two ends. The CDR3 is 16 amino acids. The CDR3 region has the DNA TGTGCCAGCAGCCCCTGGGGGGGGGCAGGGCGAGCTGAAGCTTTCTTT. Translation: CASSPWGGAGRAEAFF.

The rearrangement uses TRBV4-2 and TRBJ1-4; D might be TRBD1 (5 bases). Germline loops: CDR1 LGHNA, CDR2 YNFKEQ. The CDR3 is made up of 18 amino acids. V was pared by 0 bases and J by 0 bases, with 14 bases between. The CDR3 loop reads CASSQDLWAGTTNEKLFF. The CDR3 DNA reads as TGTGCCAGCAGCCAAGATCTTTGGGCAGGGACAACTAATGAAAAACTGTTTTTT.

V and J are TRBV9 and TRBJ1-6; D unresolved. The germline V and J ends were trimmed by 3 bases and 3 bases, with 10 bases remaining between them. The length of the CDR3 is 15 residues. Germline values: CDR1 SGDLS, CDR2 YYNGEE. In DNA form, the CDR3 reads TGTGCCAGCAGCGCCCCTGGTAGCTATAATTCACCCCTCCACTTT. Its translation: CASSAPGSYNSPLHF.

V and J are TRBV3-1 (or the pseudogene TRBV3-2) and TRBJ2-1, with D perhaps TRBD2 (5 bases). The CDR3 totals 13 residues. Germline CDR1 is LGHDT and CDR2 is YNNKEL (reference sequence). V lost 4 bases and J 4 bases, leaving 8 bases between the germline ends. The CDR3 is CASSPRGYNEQFF. The CDR3 nucleotides read TGTGCCAGCAGCCCCCGGGGTTACAATGAGCAGTTCTTC.

The rearrangement uses TRBV5-4 and TRBJ2-7; D may be TRBD1 (6 bases). CDR3 length: 14 residues. The germline V gene has CDR1 SGHNT and CDR2 YYREEE (reference sequence). Trimming removed 4 bases from V and 0 bases from J, with 11 bases in between. CDR3 sequence (DNA): TGTGCCAGCAGCATCGGCAGGGGCTCCTACGAGCAGTACTTC. Translating it yields CASSIGRGSYEQYF.

The chain recombines TRBV19 with TRBJ2-3; 9 bases fit TRBD1. This CDR3 has 16 residues. Trimming at V came to 3 bases and at J to 3 bases, leaving 7 bases not matched to a gene. Germline CDR1 reads LNHDA; CDR2 reads SQIVND (reference sequence). In DNA form, the CDR3 reads TGTGCCAGTAGTATCACCGGGACAGGGAGGACAGATACGCAGTATTTT. Translation: CASSITGTGRTDTQYF.

The chain couples TRBV7-6 to TRBJ2-1; 7 nucleotides agree with TRBD1. The trim removed 5 bases at V and 0 bases at J, leaving 4 bases unmatched. Germline CDR1 reads SGHVS; CDR2 reads FNYEAQ. The CDR3 covers 15 residues. CDR3 bases: TGTGCCAGCAGCGGGGACAGTGCCTCCTACAATGAGCAGTTCTTC. Translated: CASSGDSASYNEQFF.

The genes are TRBV10-3 and TRBJ1-1, with a possible D match to TRBD1 (6 bases). Germline V gives CDR1 ENHRY, CDR2 SYGVKD. CDR3 length equals 15 residues. V dropped 0 bases and J dropped 1 base, with 9 bases sitting between them. The CDR3 DNA is TGTGCCATCAGTGAGTCGTGGACAGAGAACACTGAAGCTTTCTTT. Its protein is CAISESWTENTEAFF.

The chain recombines TRBV5-1 with TRBJ1-3, with 10 bases lining up with TRBD1. This CDR3 is 14 amino acids long. CDR1 and CDR2 (germline): SGHRS, YFSETQ. Unmatched junction bases numbered 4, after V lost 4 bases and J lost 6 bases. The CDR3 bases are TGCGCCAGCAGCATCGGGACAGGGGAAAACACCATATATTTT. It encodes CASSIGTGENTIYF.

The chain combines TRBV5-4 with TRBJ1-6; TRBD1 matches at 10 bases. The length of the CDR3 is 15 residues. The germline CDR1 and CDR2 sequences are SGHNT and YYREEE (reference sequence). V lost 0 bases and J lost 7; bases outside the gene matches: 1. CDR3 coding DNA: TGTGCCAGCAGCTTGGTGGGACAGGGGAATTCACCCCTCCACTTT. As protein: CASSLVGQGNSPLHF.

V is TRBV30 and J is TRBJ2-2; no clear D. V lost 3 bases and J lost 5, with 13 bases in between. CDR1 is GTSNPN and CDR2 is SVGIG in the germline V gene (reference sequence). The CDR3 sequence is 14 residues long. CDR3 sequence: CAWRRQVSTGELFF. The CDR3 DNA reads as TGTGCCTGGAGACGACAAGTTTCGACCGGGGAGCTGTTTTTT.

This chain links TRBV19 with TRBJ1-5, with D tentatively TRBD1 (5 bases). Trimming took off 1 base at V and 3 bases at J, with 16 bases between the two ends. Germline V CDR1 and CDR2: LNHDA, SQIVND (reference sequence). This CDR3 region has 17 residues. CDR3 protein: CASSIVDWGEDNQPQHF. In nucleotides, the CDR3 is TGTGCCAGTAGTATAGTCGATTGGGGGGAGGACAATCAGCCCCAGCATTTT.

The CDR3 here is CASTKTRQDTQYF. CDR3 nucleotide sequence: TGTGCCAGCACTAAGACTAGACAAGATACGCAGTATTTT. The V call is TRBV2, the J call TRBJ2-3, with D possibly being TRBD2 (6 bases). Germline V CDR1 and CDR2: SNHLY, FYNNEI. Trimming shortened V by 7 bases and J by 5 bases, and 13 bases separated the two germline ends. The CDR3 contains 13 residues.

The chain couples TRBV11-3 to TRBJ2-3; D ambiguous. Germline V gives CDR1 SGHNT, CDR2 YENEEA. V lost 5 bases and J lost 0, with 9 bases in between. CDR3 length equals 14 residues. The CDR3 DNA is TGTGCCAGCAGCGTAGGCGGCAGCACAGATACGCAGTATTTT. Translated, it gives CASSVGGSTDTQYF.

The chain combines TRBV7-2 with TRBJ2-7; TRBD2 matches at 9 bases. The trim removed 2 bases at V and 0 bases at J, leaving 14 bases unmatched. The germline V gene has CDR1 SGHTA and CDR2 FQGNSA. This CDR3 contains 19 residues. CDR3 region: CASSLRGVASGMFSYEQYF. CDR3 bases: TGTGCCAGCAGCTTACGTGGGGTGGCTAGCGGGATGTTCTCCTACGAGCAGTACTTC.